Included here is one TCR beta chain sequence, with context. Its antigen is not known. Clones were sequenced by immunoSEQ multiplex PCR, and TCRdb holds only the in-frame ones, with some missing. The top ten clones hold under 6% of a sample with about 41,000 clones, under 90% of them seen once. The CDR3 spans 18 residues. Losses at the gene ends were 0 bases for V and 5 bases for J; bases not matched to a gene: 13. Per the germline V gene, CDR1 is SGHRS and CDR2 is YFSETQ. These data are taken from a study of CD4 T cells in relation to SARS-CoV-2 and coronaviruses. The receptor was isolated from an adult with COVID-19. Sequences were obtained from naive CD4+ T cells from PBMCs, cultured in vitro. This sample's subset: naive CD4+ T cells isolated by negative enrichment. The chain combines TRBV5-1 with TRBJ2-1; 8 bases line up with TRBD2. CDR3 nucleotides: TGCGCCAGCAGCTTGGTTGTCAGAGGAGGGACTAGAGACAATGAGCAGTTCTTC. This sequence encodes CASSLVVRGGTRDNEQFF. Full variable domain (outside the CDR3, taken from reference TRBV5-1 and TRBJ2-1): KAGVTQTPRYLIKTRGQQVTLSCSPISGHRSVSWYQQTPGQGLQFLFEYFSETQRNKGNFPGRFSGRQFSNSRSEMNVSTLELGDSALYLCASSLVVRGGTRDNEQFFGPGTRLTVL.